These 30 T cell receptor beta chains came from one sample sequenced in a study of beta chain features in type 1 diabetes. Investigators reverse transcribed all isolated RNA, so they sequenced expressed TCRB transcripts. Sequenced by immunoSEQ multiplex PCR; TCRdb stores in-frame clones only, minus some. The sample records 110,000 or so clones, almost 40% being singletons. Material: stem cell memory CD4+ T cells from blood. The receptors here all came from a woman between 18 and 29 years old in good health.

This clone appeared once. The gene calls are TRBV19 and TRBJ2-7, with a possible D match to TRBD1 (6 bases). The germline V gene has CDR1 LNHDA and CDR2 SQIVND (reference sequence). The CDR3 totals 15 residues. Trimming removed 5 bases at V and 3 bases at J, with 17 bases between. The CDR3 region has the DNA TGTGCCAGTAGTCTCCGGGACACGACCTACTACGAGCAGTACTTC. Amino acid sequence: CASSLRDTTYYEQYF.

This clone was observed a single time. The CDR3 nucleotides read TGTGCCAGCAGCACGACAGGGACGGGCAATCAGCCCCAGCATTTT. Translation gives CASSTTGTGNQPQHF. The chain employs TRBV28 and TRBJ1-5, with 7 bases fitting TRBD1. The germline gives CDR1 MDHEN, CDR2 SYDVKM. The CDR3 runs to 15 residues. With V trimmed by 6 bases and J by 2 bases, 7 bases remained unmatched.

This chain uses TRBV19 with TRBJ1-1, with TRBD1 as a possible D gene (6 bases). In germline, CDR1 is LNHDA, CDR2 SQIVND (reference sequence). The CDR3 is made up of 12 amino acids. The ends were cut back, 9 bases at V and 1 base at J, with 9 bases in the middle. The CDR3 protein is CASVGQNTEAFF. In DNA, the CDR3 is TGTGCCAGCGTGGGACAGAACACTGAAGCTTTCTTT.

This clone was detected only a few times. The chain recombines TRBV28 with TRBJ2-7; TRBD2 agrees at 7 bases. From germline, CDR1 is MDHEN and CDR2 SYDVKM. J gave up 0 bases and V 1 base, and 6 bases lay outside the gene matches. This CDR3 comprises 16 residues. This chain's CDR3 is CASSLLRDYVSYEQYF. The CDR3 DNA sequence: TGTGCCAGCAGTTTATTGAGGGACTACGTCTCCTACGAGCAGTACTTC. The full variable domain, completed using reference TRBV28 and TRBJ2-7, is DVKVTQSSRYLVKRTGEKVFLECVQDMDHENMFWYRQDPGLGLRLIYFSYDVKMKEKGDIPEGYSVSREKKERFSLILESASTNQTSMYLCASSLLRDYVSYEQYFGPGTRLTVT.

In its sample, this clone was seen a few times. J is TRBJ1-2 and V is TRBV6-5; D is possibly TRBD1 (5 bases). V lost 2 bases and J 5 bases, leaving 12 bases between the germline ends. CDR1 and CDR2 (germline): MNHEY, SVGAGI. The CDR3 loop spans 14 amino acids. CDR3 residues: CASSYNVGGYGYTF. For the CDR3, the DNA is TGTGCCAGCAGTTACAACGTCGGGGGTTATGGCTACACCTTC.

This clone has a handful of counts. The chain carries TRBV7-9 and TRBJ2-2; D not resolved. The CDR3 spans 13 residues. Looked up from germline, CDR1 is SEHNR and CDR2 is FQNEAQ (reference sequence). Trimming shortened V by 5 bases and J by 0 bases, and 4 bases separated the two germline ends. The CDR3, as DNA: TGTGCCAGCAGCCCTACGAACACCGGGGAGCTGTTTTTT. Translation: CASSPTNTGELFF. Based on the CDR3 plus reference TRBV7-9 and TRBJ2-2, the full variable domain is DTGVSQNPRHKITKRGQNVTFRCDPISEHNRLYWYRQTLGQGPEFLTYFQNEAQLEKSRLLSDRFSAERPKGSFSTLEIQRTEQGDSAMYLCASSPTNTGELFFGEGSRLTVL.

This clone was picked up one time. CDR3 residues: CASSARQGRLAGGGGEQFF. The CDR3 DNA reads TGTGCCAGCAGCGCTCGACAGGGAAGGTTAGCGGGAGGGGGCGGTGAGCAGTTCTTC. This chain uses TRBV11-2 with TRBJ2-1; 11 bases map to TRBD2. V dropped 5 bases and J dropped 9; count of bases not matched to a gene: 21. Germline CDR1 is SGHAT and CDR2 is FQNNGV. The CDR3 has 19 residues.

This clone was seen a few times. CDR3 sequence: CASSSPGSRNEQFF. CDR3 nucleotides: TGTGCCAGCAGCTCCCCGGGTAGCCGGAATGAGCAGTTCTTC. The rearrangement joins TRBV7-3 to TRBJ2-1; D uncertain. Trimming pared 4 bases from V and 7 bases from J, leaving 14 bases between. There are 14 residues in the CDR3. Germline V CDR1 and CDR2: SGHTA, FQGTGA. Combining the CDR3 with reference TRBV7-3 and TRBJ2-1 gives the whole variable domain GAGVSQTPSNKVTEKGKYVELRCDPISGHTALYWYRQSLGQGPEFLIYFQGTGAADDSGLPNDRFFAVRPEGSVSTLKIQRTERGDSAVYLCASSSPGSRNEQFFGPGTRLTVL.

The chain carries TRBV29-1 and TRBJ1-4; tentative D call: TRBD1 (6 bases). V was shortened by 7 bases and J by 0 bases, with 12 bases between the two germline ends. Germline CDR1 and CDR2: SQVTM and ANQGSEA. The CDR3 is 14 residues long. This CDR3 reads CSARDTATNEKLFF. DNA of the CDR3: TGCAGCGCACGGGACACCGCAACTAATGAAAAACTGTTTTTT.

This clone was picked up a small number of times. The rearrangement joins TRBV28 to TRBJ2-3; no firm D call. V was clipped by 4 bases and J by 2 bases, with 4 bases between them. The CDR3 covers 12 residues. Germline V gene lookup returns CDR1 MDHEN and CDR2 SYDVKM. CDR3 sequence reads: CASSSDTDTQYF. CDR3 in DNA: TGTGCCAGCAGTTCAGACACAGATACGCAGTATTTT.

The chain employs TRBV6-6 and TRBJ1-5; 9 bases match TRBD1. Trimming at V came to 6 bases and at J to 0 bases, leaving 6 bases not matched to a gene. Per the germline V gene, CDR1 is MNHNY and CDR2 is SVGAGI (reference sequence). CDR3 length equals 16 residues. This CDR3 reads CASRMDRGYSNQPQHF. The CDR3 region has the DNA TGTGCCAGCAGGATGGACAGGGGCTATAGCAATCAGCCCCAGCATTTT.

The sample holds a few counts of this clone. The V and J genes are TRBV5-6 and TRBJ2-2; D gene ambiguous. The CDR3 is made up of 15 amino acids. V lost 2 bases and J 2 bases, leaving 10 bases between the germline ends. Germline CDR1 and CDR2: SGHDT and YYEEEE. Here the CDR3 DNA reads TGTGCCAGCAGCTTCATCGGCGGTAACACCGGGGAGCTGTTTTTT. This gives the protein CASSFIGGNTGELFF.

The chain recombines TRBV30 with TRBJ1-4; D is possibly TRBD1 (5 bases). The CDR3 length is 14 residues. The germline gives CDR1 GTSNPN, CDR2 SVGIG (reference sequence). V was clipped by 2 bases and J by 7 bases, with 14 bases between them. For the CDR3, the DNA is TGTGCCTGGAGTAAACAGGCCCTGGGTGAAAAACTGTTTTTT. Protein product: CAWSKQALGEKLFF.

This clone was recorded a few times. V is TRBV9 and J is TRBJ2-1, with D possibly matching TRBD2 (5 bases). The germline V and J ends were trimmed by 0 bases and 8 bases, with 18 bases remaining between them. This CDR3 contains 16 residues. Germline-derived CDR1 and CDR2 are SGDLS and YYNGEE. The CDR3 loop is CASSVGGLVPIDEQFF. CDR3 sequence (DNA): TGTGCCAGCAGCGTAGGAGGGCTAGTCCCTATCGATGAGCAGTTCTTC. Full variable domain (remainder filled in from reference TRBV9 and TRBJ2-1): DSGVTQTPKHLITATGQRVTLRCSPRSGDLSVYWYQQSLDQGLQFLIQYYNGEERAKGNILERFSAQQFPDLHSELNLSSLELGDSALYFCASSVGGLVPIDEQFFGPGTRLTVL.

The rearrangement uses TRBV19 and TRBJ2-7; 11 bases match TRBD1. The germline V gene has CDR1 LNHDA and CDR2 SQIVND (reference sequence). This CDR3 has 14 amino acids. Unmatched junction bases numbered 6, after V lost 5 bases and J lost 6 bases. The CDR3 bases are TGTGCCAGTAGTCCAGGACAGGGGGCGAGCGAGCAGTACTTC. Its translation: CASSPGQGASEQYF.

This clone was counted between two and nine times. This chain links TRBV18 with TRBJ2-3; 8 bases agree with TRBD2. The CDR3 loop spans 16 amino acids. Germline CDR1 is KGHSH and CDR2 is LQKENI. J lost 6 bases, V lost 1 base, and 9 bases had no gene match. CDR3: CASSPRTSRKTDTQYF. CDR3 DNA: TGTGCCAGCTCACCACGGACTAGCCGGAAGACGGATACGCAGTATTTT.

There are a few counts of this clone. This chain connects TRBV6-6 to TRBJ2-1, with 8 bases matching TRBD2. J was trimmed by 6 bases and V by 6 bases; bases with no gene match: 4. The CDR3 contains 13 residues. Germline CDR1 is MNHNY and CDR2 is SVGAGI (reference sequence). In DNA, the CDR3 is TGTGCCAGCAGCGGACTAGCCCTCAATGAGCAGTTCTTC. As protein: CASSGLALNEQFF.

This rearrangement joins TRBV7-7 to TRBJ2-2; perhaps TRBD2 as D (5 bases). The germline CDR1 and CDR2 sequences are SSHAT and FNYEAQ (reference sequence). Trimming pared 0 bases from V and 4 bases from J, leaving 6 bases between. The CDR3 is 14 residues long. CDR3 sequence: CASSLATSTGELFF. CDR3 nucleotides: TGTGCCAGCAGCTTAGCTACTAGCACCGGGGAGCTGTTTTTT. The whole variable domain, remainder taken from reference TRBV7-7 and TRBJ2-2, is GAGVSQSPRYKVTKRGQDVTLRCDPISSHATLYWYQQALGQGPEFLTYFNYEAQPDKSGLPSDRFSAERPEGSISTLTIQRTEQRDSAMYRCASSLATSTGELFFGEGSRLTVL.

This clone was observed a handful of times. The rearrangement joins TRBV5-1 to TRBJ2-7, with 13 nucleotides matching TRBD2. The CDR3 contains 15 residues. Trimming removed 5 bases from V and 4 bases from J; junction bases left unmatched: 6. Per the germline V gene, CDR1 is SGHRS and CDR2 is YFSETQ. In DNA, the CDR3 is TGCGCCAGCAGAGGGCTGGGACTAGCGGGATACGAGCAGTACTTC. Translating gives CASRGLGLAGYEQYF. Full variable domain (missing parts from reference TRBV5-1 and TRBJ2-7): KAGVTQTPRYLIKTRGQQVTLSCSPISGHRSVSWYQQTPGQGLQFLFEYFSETQRNKGNFPGRFSGRQFSNSRSEMNVSTLELGDSALYLCASRGLGLAGYEQYFGPGTRLTVT.

The chain joins TRBV6-4 to TRBJ1-2; the match to TRBD1 covers 9 bases. Germline CDR1 and CDR2: MRHNA and SNTAGT. The CDR3 is 14 amino acids. V dropped 5 bases and J dropped 6; count of bases not matched to a gene: 7. DNA for the CDR3: TGTGCCAGCAGTTCGCGGGACAGGGTCAATGGCTACACCTTC. Translated, it gives CASSSRDRVNGYTF.

This clone was counted between two and nine times. J is TRBJ1-2 and V is TRBV7-2; weak D call: TRBD1 (5 bases). There are 14 residues in the CDR3. Deletions cut 1 base from V and 2 bases from J, with 8 bases between. Germline CDR1 and CDR2: SGHTA and FQGNSA. This CDR3 reads CASSLETVNYGYTF. Written as DNA, the CDR3 is TGTGCCAGCAGCTTAGAGACAGTGAACTATGGCTACACCTTC.

The gene calls are TRBV2 and TRBJ1-2, with 7 bases identical to TRBD1. V lost 5 bases, J lost 6 bases, and 6 bases stayed unmatched. CDR1 is SNHLY and CDR2 is FYNNEI in the germline V gene. The CDR3 loop spans 13 amino acids. The CDR3 is CASSPRGTDGYTF. The CDR3 DNA follows: TGTGCCAGCAGTCCCAGGGGGACAGATGGCTACACCTTC.

The gene calls are TRBV5-1 and TRBJ2-6; a weak D match, TRBD2 (6 bases). This CDR3 comprises 17 residues. The V end lost 6 bases, the J end lost 0 bases, and 16 bases lay between the germline ends. In germline, CDR1 is SGHRS, CDR2 YFSETQ. CDR3: CASTGDSPVSGANVLTF. CDR3 in DNA: TGCGCCAGCACGGGGGACTCCCCGGTCTCTGGGGCCAACGTCCTGACTTTC.

The chain recombines TRBV5-1 with TRBJ1-2, with a weak D call TRBD1 (5 bases). Germline loops: CDR1 SGHRS, CDR2 YFSETQ. The V and J ends lost 5 bases and 5 bases respectively, with 13 bases between them. The CDR3 is made up of 13 amino acids. The CDR3 nucleotides read TGCGCCAGCAGTAGGGGTTCGCGGTATGGCTACACCTTC. It codes for CASSRGSRYGYTF.

This sequence joins TRBV4-1 and TRBJ2-3; no clear D. V was trimmed by 0 bases and J by 2 bases, leaving 9 bases between them. Germline V gene sequence: CDR1 MGHRA, CDR2 YSYEKL. The CDR3 is 15 residues long. CDR3 sequence (DNA): TGCGCCAGCAGCCAAGATAGGAGATTCACAGATACGCAGTATTTT. Protein: CASSQDRRFTDTQYF.

This clone was picked up a small number of times. The chain has TRBV7-2 and TRBJ2-1; 9 bases align to TRBD2. The V segment lost 3 bases and the J segment 9 bases; nucleotides outside the gene matches: 9. The CDR3 runs to 15 residues. Per the germline V gene, CDR1 is SGHTA and CDR2 is FQGNSA. CDR3: CASSFGAGGPSEQFF. CDR3 nucleotide sequence: TGTGCCAGCAGCTTCGGCGCGGGAGGGCCGAGTGAGCAGTTCTTC.

The sample holds a few counts of this clone. V usage is TRBV21-1 and J usage is TRBJ2-4; TRBD2 is the table's D call, not checked against the DNA. TRBV21-1 is a pseudogene. The CDR3 is made up of 12 amino acids. CDR3 amino acids: CASRGRGDIQYF. CDR3 DNA: TGTGCCTCCAGGGGACGGGGGGACATTCAGTACTTC.

This clone has more than one count but fewer than ten. The gene calls are TRBV28 and TRBJ1-1; possible D gene TRBD1, 6 bases. Trimming took off 1 base at V and 1 base at J, with 13 bases between the two ends. The length of the CDR3 is 16 residues. Germline values: CDR1 MDHEN, CDR2 SYDVKM. The CDR3 reads CASSLSLRGWNTEAFF. CDR3 nucleotide sequence: TGTGCCAGCAGTTTATCTCTCAGGGGCTGGAACACTGAAGCTTTCTTT.

This clone was detected a few times. The rearrangement uses TRBV5-1 and TRBJ1-1, with D possibly TRBD1 on 5 matching bases. The CDR3 covers 13 residues. CDR1 is SGHRS and CDR2 is YFSETQ in the germline V gene. With 7 bases removed from V and 4 bases from J, the gap between germline ends came to 14 bases. CDR3 loop: CASGGQGGTEAFF. CDR3 in DNA: TGCGCCAGCGGTGGCCAGGGAGGCACTGAAGCTTTCTTT.

There are a few counts of this clone. The chain combines TRBV6-6 with TRBJ2-7, with D possibly matching TRBD2 (6 bases). V lost 2 bases and J 4 bases, leaving 9 bases between the germline ends. CDR3 length: 13 residues. In germline, CDR1 is MNHNY, CDR2 SVGAGI (reference sequence). The CDR3 region is CASSYAGRYEQYF. Written as DNA, the CDR3 is TGTGCCAGCAGTTACGCGGGGAGATACGAGCAGTACTTC.